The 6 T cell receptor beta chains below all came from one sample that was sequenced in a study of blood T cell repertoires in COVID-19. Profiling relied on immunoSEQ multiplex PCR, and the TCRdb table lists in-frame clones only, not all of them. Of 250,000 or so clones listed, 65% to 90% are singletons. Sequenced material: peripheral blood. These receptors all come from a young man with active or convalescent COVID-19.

As DNA, the CDR3 is TGTGCTAGTGTTCCCCCAGGTTGGGGCGACACTGAAGCTTTCTTT. It translates to CASVPPGWGDTEAFF. This sequence joins TRBV12-5 and TRBJ1-1; D might be TRBD1 (5 bases). Between the trimmed V and J ends, which lost 7 bases and 3 bases, there was a span of 18 bases. CDR1 is LGHNT, CDR2 FRNRAP, per germline. The CDR3 spans 15 residues.

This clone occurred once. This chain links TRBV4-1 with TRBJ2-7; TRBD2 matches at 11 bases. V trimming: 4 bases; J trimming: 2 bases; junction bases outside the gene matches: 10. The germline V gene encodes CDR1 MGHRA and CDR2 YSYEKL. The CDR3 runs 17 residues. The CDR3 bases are TGCGCCAGCAGCCCATACGAGGGGACTAGCGGAACCTACGAGCAGTACTTC. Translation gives CASSPYEGTSGTYEQYF.

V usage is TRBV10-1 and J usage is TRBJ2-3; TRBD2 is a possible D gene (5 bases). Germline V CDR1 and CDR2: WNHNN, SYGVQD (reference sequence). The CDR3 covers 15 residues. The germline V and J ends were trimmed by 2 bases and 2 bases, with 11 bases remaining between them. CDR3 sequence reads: CASSEASSYTDTQYF. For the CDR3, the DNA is TGCGCCAGCAGTGAGGCTAGCTCATACACAGATACGCAGTATTTT.

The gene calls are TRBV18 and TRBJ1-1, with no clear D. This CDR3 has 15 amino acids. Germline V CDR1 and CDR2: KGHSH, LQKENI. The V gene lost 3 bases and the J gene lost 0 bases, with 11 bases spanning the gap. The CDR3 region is CASSPEADMNTEAFF. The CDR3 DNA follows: TGTGCCAGCTCACCGGAGGCAGACATGAACACTGAAGCTTTCTTT.

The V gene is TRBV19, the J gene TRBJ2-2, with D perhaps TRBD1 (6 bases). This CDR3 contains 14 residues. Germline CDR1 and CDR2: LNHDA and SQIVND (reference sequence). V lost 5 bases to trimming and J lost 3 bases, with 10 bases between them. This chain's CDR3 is CASSGDIYTGELFF. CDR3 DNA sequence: TGTGCCAGTAGTGGGGACATTTACACCGGGGAGCTGTTTTTT.

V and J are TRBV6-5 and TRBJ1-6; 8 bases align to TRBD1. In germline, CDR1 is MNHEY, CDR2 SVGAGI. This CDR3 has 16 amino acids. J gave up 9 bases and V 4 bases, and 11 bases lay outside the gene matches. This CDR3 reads CASSLYTGGVASPLHF. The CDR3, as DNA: TGTGCCAGCAGTTTATATACAGGGGGGGTTGCTTCACCCCTCCACTTT.